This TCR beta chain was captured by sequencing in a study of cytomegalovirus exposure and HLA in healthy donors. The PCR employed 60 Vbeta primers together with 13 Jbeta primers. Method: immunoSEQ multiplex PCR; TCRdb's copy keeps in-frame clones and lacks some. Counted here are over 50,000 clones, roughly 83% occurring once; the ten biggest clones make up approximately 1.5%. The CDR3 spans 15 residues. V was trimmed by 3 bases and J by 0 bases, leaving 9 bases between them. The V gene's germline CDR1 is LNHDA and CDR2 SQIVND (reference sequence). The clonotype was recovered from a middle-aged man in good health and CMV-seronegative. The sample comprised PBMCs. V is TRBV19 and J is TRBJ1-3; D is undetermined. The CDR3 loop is CASSITVSSGNTIYF. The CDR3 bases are TGTGCCAGTAGTATTACAGTCAGCTCTGGAAACACCATATATTTT.